A selection of T cell receptor beta chains follows, all from one sample in a study of CD8+CD57+ T cells in acquired aplastic anemia. TCRdb processed the reads anew with MiXCR; each CDR3 protein has one entry. The sample holds some 200,000 distinct CDR3 sequences, 30% to 40% seen once. The sample comprised sorted CD4+, CD8+, or CD8+CD57+ T cells (not recorded which) from PBMCs. The source of these receptors is a human donor in good health, serving as a control. CDR3s include the opening cysteine and the closing phenylalanine or tryptophan. The D gene is left open where the match is weak. Size tells how often a clone was seen (once, few, many) or the class of an expanded clone, and some rows leave it out.

v_gene	d_gene	abundance	len	j_gene	CDR3aa	CDR3nt
TRBV7-2	-	-	14	TRBJ1-2	CASSLQQGGYGYTF	TGTGCCAGCAGCTTGCAGCAGGGAGGCTATGGCTACACCTTC
TRBV28	TRBD1	-	16	TRBJ1-5	CASSLWDRGRDQPQHF	TGTGCCAGCAGTTTATGGGACAGGGGGCGCGATCAGCCCCAGCATTTT
TRBV5-4	-	many	14	TRBJ2-5	CASSLLNRAETQYF	TGTGCCAGCAGCTTGCTAAACAGAGCGGAGACCCAGTACTTC
TRBV7-6	-	many	14	TRBJ1-5	CASSLSGIDQPQHF	TGTGCCAGCAGCTTATCAGGGATCGATCAGCCCCAGCATTTT
TRBV18	-	-	16	TRBJ1-1	CASSVFDRVPIGEAFF	TGTGCCAGCTCCGTATTTGATCGAGTTCCTATAGGTGAAGCTTTCTTT
TRBV11-3	TRBD2	few	13	TRBJ2-4	CASSSKRESNQYF	TGTGCCAGCAGCTCTAAGCGGGAGTCGAATCAGTACTTC
TRBV3-1	-	few	15	TRBJ1-2	CASSQIALTSDGYTF	TGTGCCAGCAGCCAGATAGCTCTGACATCGGATGGCTACACCTTC
TRBV19	-	-	14	TRBJ1-5	CASSIDRSNQPQHF	TGTGCCAGTAGTATAGACCGTTCCAATCAGCCCCAGCATTTT
TRBV7-2	-	many	12	TRBJ2-7	CASSLKSYEQYF	TGTGCCAGCAGCCTAAAGTCCTACGAGCAGTACTTC
TRBV18	-	-	13	TRBJ2-7	CASSPDSYGEQYF	TGTGCCAGCTCACCCGACAGTTACGGCGAGCAGTACTTC
TRBV7-9	-	many	14	TRBJ2-3	CASSLRGSPDTQYF	TGTGCCAGCAGCTTACGGGGTAGCCCAGATACGCAGTATTTT
TRBV14	-	few	15	TRBJ1-1	CASSPPASPNTEAFF	TGTGCCAGCAGCCCCCCGGCGAGCCCGAACACTGAAGCTTTCTTT
TRBV19	-	-	18	TRBJ1-4	CASSIIGTSYTTNEKLFF	TGTGCCAGTAGTATAATTGGTACATCGTATACAACTAATGAAAAACTGTTTTTT
TRBV27	TRBD1	-	18	TRBJ1-5	CASIQRGEQGDSNQPQHF	TGTGCCAGCATTCAACGGGGCGAACAGGGGGATAGCAATCAGCCCCAGCATTTT
TRBV24-1	-	many	16	TRBJ2-2	CATSWRGQTNTGELFF	TGTGCCACCAGTTGGCGTGGGCAAACGAACACCGGGGAGCTGTTTTTT
TRBV5-1	TRBD1	many	16	TRBJ2-7	CASSSFGQGKSYEQYF	TGCGCCAGCAGCTCCTTTGGACAGGGGAAATCCTACGAGCAGTACTTC
TRBV12-3/TRBV12-4	-	many	14	TRBJ1-2	CASSRTMTVGGYTF	TGTGCCAGCAGTAGGACTATGACAGTTGGGGGCTACACCTTC
TRBV19	TRBD1	many	18	TRBJ1-6	CASTPSGQGVAYNSPLHF	TGTGCCAGTACCCCATCCGGACAGGGGGTCGCCTATAATTCACCCCTCCACTTT
TRBV5-1	-	few	14	TRBJ1-4	CASSLAGFQEKLFF	TGCGCCAGCAGCTTAGCCGGATTCCAAGAAAAACTGTTTTTT
TRBV5-1	-	few	17	TRBJ2-3	CASSLVRSGDISDTQYF	TGCGCCAGCAGCTTGGTACGCTCGGGGGATATTTCGGATACGCAGTATTTT
TRBV19	-	many	14	TRBJ2-1	CASSAGMNYNEQFF	TGTGCCAGTAGTGCCGGGATGAATTACAATGAGCAGTTCTTC
TRBV7-8	TRBD1	-	14	TRBJ1-1	CASSPQTGDTEAFF	TGTGCCAGCAGCCCACAGACAGGGGACACTGAAGCTTTCTTT
TRBV12-3/TRBV12-4	-	many	13	TRBJ2-6	CASSHTGANVLTF	TGTGCCAGCAGTCACACTGGGGCCAACGTCCTGACTTTC
TRBV4-1	-	many	14	TRBJ1-1	CASSPRGENTEAFF	TGCGCCAGCAGCCCGCGAGGGGAGAACACTGAAGCTTTCTTT
TRBV20-1	TRBD1	-	12	TRBJ1-2	CSASGTGYGYTF	TGCAGTGCATCCGGGACAGGGTATGGCTACACCTTC
TRBV20-1	TRBD2	-	18	TRBJ2-3	CSARGGLIAGGPGDTQYF	TGCAGTGCTAGAGGTGGCCTGATAGCGGGAGGGCCTGGAGATACGCAGTATTTT
TRBV6-5	TRBD1	many	16	TRBJ2-7	CASSYQTGGLTYEQYF	TGTGCCAGCAGTTACCAAACAGGGGGGCTAACCTACGAGCAGTACTTC
TRBV2	TRBD2	-	14	TRBJ2-7	CASSNLAGEAEQYF	TGTGCCAGCAGTAACTTAGCGGGGGAGGCCGAGCAGTACTTC
TRBV6-4	-	many	14	TRBJ2-5	CASSDSDSQETQYF	TGTGCCAGCAGTGACTCGGACAGTCAAGAGACCCAGTACTTC
TRBV20-1	-	-	12	TRBJ1-6	CSASRENSPLHF	TGCAGTGCTAGCCGGGAAAATTCACCCCTCCACTTT
TRBV2	TRBD1	-	13	TRBJ2-7	CASRGTGFYEQYF	TGTGCCAGCAGAGGGACAGGATTCTACGAGCAGTACTTC
TRBV5-1	-	-	13	TRBJ2-1	CASSTPVYNEQFF	TGCGCCAGCAGCACCCCCGTCTACAATGAGCAGTTCTTC
TRBV25-1	-	once	15	TRBJ2-1	CASMSAERFYNEQFF	TGTGCCAGCATGTCGGCAGAACGTTTCTACAATGAGCAGTTCTTC
TRBV19	TRBD1	many	15	TRBJ2-1	CASTSDRGPYNEQFF	TGTGCCAGTACGAGCGACAGGGGACCCTACAATGAGCAGTTCTTC
TRBV20-1	TRBD1	-	15	TRBJ2-4	CSASSPGTGGNIQYF	TGCAGTGCTAGTTCTCCGGGGACAGGCGGAAACATTCAGTACTTC
TRBV6-1	TRBD1	-	16	TRBJ2-2	CASSPDRGPNTGELFF	TGTGCCAGCAGCCCGGACAGGGGCCCTAACACCGGGGAGCTGTTTTTT
TRBV7-9	-	many	15	TRBJ1-4	CASSLSGPAGEKLFF	TGTGCCAGCAGCTTATCGGGGCCCGCTGGTGAAAAACTGTTTTTT
TRBV20-1	-	many	12	TRBJ1-5	CSASSGNQPQHF	TGCAGTGCTAGTTCCGGCAATCAGCCCCAGCATTTT
TRBV2	-	many	16	TRBJ1-4	CASGIPMKATNEKLFF	TGTGCCAGCGGGATTCCGATGAAAGCAACTAATGAAAAACTGTTTTTT
TRBV5-6	-	few	14	TRBJ1-3	CASSQGYSGNTIYF	TGTGCCAGCAGCCAGGGGTACTCTGGAAACACCATATATTTT
TRBV2	TRBD1	many	14	TRBJ2-7	CASSATGTGGEQYF	TGTGCCAGCAGTGCAACCGGGACAGGGGGCGAGCAGTACTTC
TRBV20-1	-	-	12	TRBJ2-7	CSARLRQGEQYF	TGCAGTGCTAGGCTTCGCCAAGGCGAGCAGTACTTC
TRBV9	TRBD1	-	17	TRBJ2-3	CASSVVLTGSGSDTQYF	TGTGCCAGCAGCGTAGTTCTGACAGGGAGTGGCTCAGATACGCAGTATTTT
TRBV2	-	many	16	TRBJ1-2	CASSEAGAGGLYGYTF	TGTGCCAGCAGTGAAGCGGGGGCAGGAGGCCTCTATGGCTACACCTTC
TRBV2	-	-	16	TRBJ2-3	CASGEEGTRNGYEQYF	TGTGCCAGCGGTGAAGAGGGGACCCGAAATGGCTACGAGCAGTATTTT